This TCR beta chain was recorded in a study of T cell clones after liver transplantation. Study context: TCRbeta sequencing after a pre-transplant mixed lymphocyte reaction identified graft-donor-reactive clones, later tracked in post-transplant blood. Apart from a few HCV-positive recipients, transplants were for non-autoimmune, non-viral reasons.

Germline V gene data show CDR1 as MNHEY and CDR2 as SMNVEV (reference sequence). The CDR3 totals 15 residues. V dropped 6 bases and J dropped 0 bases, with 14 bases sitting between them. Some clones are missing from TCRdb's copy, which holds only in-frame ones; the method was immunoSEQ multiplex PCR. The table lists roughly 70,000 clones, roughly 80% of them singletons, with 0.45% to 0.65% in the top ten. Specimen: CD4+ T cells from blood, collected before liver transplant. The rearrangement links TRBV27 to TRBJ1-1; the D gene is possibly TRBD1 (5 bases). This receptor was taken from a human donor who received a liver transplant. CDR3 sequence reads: CASRLGTNLNTEAFF. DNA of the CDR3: TGTGCCAGCAGGCTGGGGACTAATCTGAACACTGAAGCTTTCTTT.